This T cell receptor beta chain was found in a study of cytomegalovirus exposure and HLA in healthy donors. A multiplex PCR was run with 60 Vbeta primers and 13 Jbeta primers. The repertoire was sequenced with immunoSEQ multiplex PCR; TCRdb's copy has only in-frame clones and lacks some. There are some 160,000 clones in the sample; roughly 80% occur only once, and 2.3% lies in the top ten. Germline V gives CDR1 SGHDN, CDR2 FVKESK. Between the trimmed V and J ends, which lost 0 bases and 0 bases, there was a span of 8 bases. The length of the CDR3 is 16 residues. The TCR was taken from a male donor in good health and CMV-seronegative. The chain has TRBV14 and TRBJ1-4; D remains ambiguous. Material for sequencing was PBMCs. For the CDR3, the DNA is TGTGCCAGCAGCCAAGAGGGGAGTGCAACTAATGAAAAACTGTTTTTT. It yields the protein CASSQEGSATNEKLFF.